The 10 T cell receptor beta chains reported below all come from one sample, sequenced in a study of spatial heterogeneity in lung cancer. Time point of the sample: sample taken at primary tumor resection. Tumor, nontumor lung or frozen PBMC supplied whole RNA that was sequenced unsorted. From the 5' RACE reads, TCRdb called clonotypes with MiXCR, one entry per CDR3 protein. The sample consists of some 7,800 distinct CDR3 sequences, 8.6% of them appearing once. The sequencing used PBMCs, collected at surgery. These receptors came from a male donor with early-stage non-small cell lung cancer.

This clonotype was recorded at least ten times. This beta chain appears as a stray read in a library generated for alpha chains; its size is not informative. The gene calls are TRBV6-2 or TRBV6-3 and TRBJ2-1; 11 bases agree with TRBD2. This CDR3 region has 14 residues. The ends lost 7 bases at V and 12 bases at J; junction bases unmatched: 11. Germline-derived CDR1 and CDR2 are MNHEY and SVGEGT. CDR3 protein: CASNPGTSGTRQFF. Here the CDR3 DNA reads TGTGCCAGCAACCCCGGGACTAGCGGTACACGGCAGTTCTTC.

This clonotype was seen repeatedly, ten times or more. Because the library targeted alpha chains, this beta chain is an off-target read whose size means little. For the CDR3, the DNA is TGTGCCAGCAGTTCCCAGGTGGTCACTGAAGCTTTCTTT. This translates into CASSSQVVTEAFF. V gene TRBV12-3 or TRBV12-4 combines with J gene TRBJ1-1; no clear D gene. This CDR3 comprises 13 residues. V was cut by 4 bases and J by 4 bases, with 10 bases left in between.

This clonotype was recorded at least ten times. With the library built for alpha chains, this beta chain is off target and its frequency is not meaningful. The V gene is TRBV29-1, the J gene TRBJ1-1; D is unresolved. Trimming stripped 6 bases from V and 5 bases from J, with 16 bases between. Germline CDR1 and CDR2: SQVTM and ANQGSEA. This CDR3 comprises 13 residues. CDR3 sequence reads: CSVVVADKTEAFF. CDR3 DNA sequence: TGCAGCGTAGTGGTGGCCGATAAGACTGAAGCTTTCTTT.

The table lists this clonotype with many counts. Little can be read into the size of this beta chain, an off-target read in a library designed for alpha chains. This chain uses TRBV24-1 with TRBJ2-1; 10 positions agree with TRBD2. CDR3 length equals 15 residues. CDR1 and CDR2 (germline): KGHDR, SFDVKD. V lost 5 bases to trimming and J lost 4 bases; unmatched junction nucleotides: 4. CDR3 loop: CATSGSGREYNEQFF. The CDR3, as DNA: TGTGCCACCAGTGGAAGCGGGAGGGAGTACAATGAGCAGTTCTTC.

This clonotype has at least ten counts. This beta chain came through as a stray read in a library set up for alpha chains, and its size says little. V usage is TRBV6-2 or TRBV6-3 and J usage is TRBJ1-5; D not resolved. The CDR3 is 13 residues long. In germline, CDR1 is MNHEY, CDR2 SVGEGT. The ends were cut back, 2 bases at V and 6 bases at J, with 8 bases in the middle. In DNA form, the CDR3 reads TGTGCCAGCAGTTACGTGGGTGGTCAGCCCCAGCATTTT. Its translation is CASSYVGGQPQHF.

Note on this clonotype: Since the library was made to target alpha chains, this beta chain is a stray read and its abundance is not meaningful. The rearrangement links TRBV13 to TRBJ2-7; D is undetermined. Germline CDR1 is PRHDT and CDR2 is FYEKMQ (reference sequence). V dropped 5 bases and J dropped 2 bases, with 4 bases sitting between them. This CDR3 spans 11 amino acids. CDR3 sequence (DNA): TGTGCCAGCAGCATAGCCTACGAGCAGTACTTC. This codes for CASSIAYEQYF.

This clonotype is a singleton in its sample. With the library built for alpha chains, this beta chain is off target and its frequency is not meaningful. This sequence joins TRBV5-5 and TRBJ2-7; a possible D gene is TRBD1 (8 bases). Germline loops: CDR1 SGHKS, CDR2 YYEKEE (reference sequence). With 4 bases removed from V and 5 bases from J, the gap between germline ends came to 22 bases. The CDR3 length is 16 residues. The CDR3 reads CASSGGQGGLVDEQYV. CDR3 DNA sequence: TGTGCCAGCAGCGGCGGACAGGGAGGACTAGTTGACGAGCAGTACGTC.

The table lists this clonotype with many counts. The library was prepared for alpha chains; this beta chain is a stray read, so its frequency means little. The gene calls are TRBV29-1 and TRBJ2-1, with 7 bases identical to TRBD2. The CDR3 loop spans 15 amino acids. V dropped 5 bases and J dropped 9; count of bases not matched to a gene: 16. The germline gives CDR1 SQVTM, CDR2 ANQGSEA. DNA of the CDR3: TGCAGCGTTACCGGTCCCGGCGGGAGTTTGGGTGAGCAGTTCTTC. Amino acids: CSVTGPGGSLGEQFF.

Details on this clonotype: A library made for alpha chains picked up this beta chain off target, so its size means little. The chain couples TRBV4-1 to TRBJ2-3, with 9 bases identical to TRBD2. CDR3 length: 18 amino acids. Germline values: CDR1 MGHRA, CDR2 YSYEKL. Trimming cost V 1 base and J 2 bases; bases outside gene matches: 10. The chain's CDR3 is CASSQVVGLAGDTDTQYF. The CDR3 region has the DNA TGCGCCAGCAGCCAAGTAGTCGGCTTAGCGGGAGACACAGATACGCAGTATTTT.

This clonotype has at least ten counts. The library was prepared for alpha chains; this beta chain is a stray read, so its frequency means little. V and J are TRBV7-9 and TRBJ2-4, with 7 bases lining up with TRBD2. This CDR3 contains 15 residues. The trim removed 2 bases at V and 5 bases at J, leaving 6 bases unmatched. The V gene's germline CDR1 is SEHNR and CDR2 FQNEAQ (reference sequence). CDR3 DNA: TGTGCCAGCAGCTTACGAAGCGGGACGGAAAACATTCAGTACTTC. Protein: CASSLRSGTENIQYF.